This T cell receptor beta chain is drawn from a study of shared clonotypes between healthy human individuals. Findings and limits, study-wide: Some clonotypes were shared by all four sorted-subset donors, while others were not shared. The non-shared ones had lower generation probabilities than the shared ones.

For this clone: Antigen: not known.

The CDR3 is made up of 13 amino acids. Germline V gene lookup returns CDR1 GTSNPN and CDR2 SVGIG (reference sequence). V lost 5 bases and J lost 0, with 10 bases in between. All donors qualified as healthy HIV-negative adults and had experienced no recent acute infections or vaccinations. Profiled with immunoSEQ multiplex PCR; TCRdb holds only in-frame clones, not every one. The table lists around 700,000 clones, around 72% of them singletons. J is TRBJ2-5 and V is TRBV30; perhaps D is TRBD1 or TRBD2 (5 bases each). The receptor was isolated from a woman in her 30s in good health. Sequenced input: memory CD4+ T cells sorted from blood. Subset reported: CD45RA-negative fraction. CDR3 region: CAWGGRNQETQYF. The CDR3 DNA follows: TGTGCCTGGGGGGGACGGAACCAAGAGACCCAGTACTTC.